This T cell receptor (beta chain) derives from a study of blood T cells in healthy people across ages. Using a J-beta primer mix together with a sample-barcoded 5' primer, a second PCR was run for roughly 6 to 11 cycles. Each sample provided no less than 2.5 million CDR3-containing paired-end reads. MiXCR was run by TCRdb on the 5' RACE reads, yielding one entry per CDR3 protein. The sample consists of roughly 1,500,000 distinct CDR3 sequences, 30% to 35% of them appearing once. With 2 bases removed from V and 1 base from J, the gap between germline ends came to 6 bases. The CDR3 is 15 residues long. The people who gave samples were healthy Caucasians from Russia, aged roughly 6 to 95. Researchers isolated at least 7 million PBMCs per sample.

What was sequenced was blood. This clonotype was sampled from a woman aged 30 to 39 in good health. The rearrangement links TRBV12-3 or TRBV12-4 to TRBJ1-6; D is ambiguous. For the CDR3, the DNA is TGTGCCAGCAGTTTACGGGAATCCTATAATTCACCCCTCCACTTT. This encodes CASSLRESYNSPLHF.